One sample yielded the 17 T cell receptor beta chains listed below, sequenced in a study of blood T cell repertoires in COVID-19. Some clones are missing from TCRdb's copy, which holds only in-frame ones; the method was immunoSEQ multiplex PCR. The sample carries 75,000 to 100,000 clones, around 80% recorded once. The sequencing sample was made of peripheral blood. Receptors were obtained from an elderly woman with acute or convalescent COVID-19.

About this clone: Other DNA sequences of this sample code for an identical CDR3. J is TRBJ2-5 and V is TRBV3-1 (or the pseudogene TRBV3-2); no firm D call. Germline V gene sequence: CDR1 LGHDT, CDR2 YNNKEL (reference sequence). V lost 4 bases and J lost 5, with 11 bases in between. CDR3 length: 13 amino acids. Written as DNA, the CDR3 is TGTGCCAGCAGCCCGAGAGGTGGGGAGACCCAGTACTTC. It yields the protein CASSPRGGETQYF.

The chain couples TRBV11-2 to TRBJ1-6; 7 nucleotides line up with TRBD1. This CDR3 comprises 15 residues. The germline gives CDR1 SGHAT, CDR2 FQNNGV. V lost 5 bases, J lost 9 bases, and 10 bases stayed unmatched. The CDR3 DNA reads as TGTGCCAGCAGCATGACAGGGAGAGGTGGTTCACCCCTCCACTTT. As protein: CASSMTGRGGSPLHF.

The chain combines TRBV5-6 with TRBJ2-5; 10 bases are shared with TRBD2. CDR1 is SGHDT and CDR2 is YYEEEE in the germline V gene. The V segment lost 0 bases and the J segment 5 bases; nucleotides outside the gene matches: 10. This CDR3 region has 17 residues. CDR3 coding DNA: TGTGCCAGCAGCTTGGCCATCGGGCTAGCGGGAGAGGAGACCCAGTACTTC. Protein sequence: CASSLAIGLAGEETQYF.

The chain is built from TRBV7-6 and TRBJ1-3, with D possibly being TRBD1 (5 bases). V was clipped by 5 bases and J by 4 bases, with 12 bases between them. Per the germline V gene, CDR1 is SGHVS and CDR2 is FNYEAQ. This CDR3 region has 14 residues. CDR3 loop: CASSPQGLGNTIYF. The CDR3 nucleotides are TGTGCCAGCAGCCCCCAGGGTCTGGGAAACACCATATATTTT.

This clone was detected only once. J is TRBJ1-1 and V is TRBV2; the D is unclear. Germline lookup yields CDR1 SNHLY and CDR2 FYNNEI. Trimming removed 7 bases from V and 2 bases from J, with 17 bases in between. There are 15 residues in the CDR3. This chain's CDR3 is CASTYGLESNTEAFF. The CDR3 region has the DNA TGTGCCAGCACGTACGGGTTAGAGAGCAACACTGAAGCTTTCTTT.

This chain connects TRBV9 to TRBJ2-2; 8 nucleotides align to TRBD2. V trimming: 0 bases; J trimming: 4 bases; junction bases outside the gene matches: 5. The length of the CDR3 is 16 residues. Germline V lookup: CDR1 SGDLS, CDR2 YYNGEE. CDR3 in amino acids: CASSVASGLGTGELFF. For the CDR3, the DNA is TGTGCCAGCAGCGTAGCGTCGGGACTAGGCACCGGGGAGCTGTTTTTT.

The chain combines TRBV9 with TRBJ2-2, with TRBD1 matching over 8 bases. The CDR3 is 15 residues long. In germline, CDR1 is SGDLS, CDR2 YYNGEE. J was trimmed by 4 bases and V by 4 bases; bases with no gene match: 6. In nucleotides, the CDR3 is TGTGCCAGCAGCAGGACAGGGATCGGCACCGGGGAGCTGTTTTTT. Its protein product is CASSRTGIGTGELFF. Full variable domain (outside the CDR3, taken from reference TRBV9 and TRBJ2-2): DSGVTQTPKHLITATGQRVTLRCSPRSGDLSVYWYQQSLDQGLQFLIQYYNGEERAKGNILERFSAQQFPDLHSELNLSSLELGDSALYFCASSRTGIGTGELFFGEGSRLTVL.

The gene calls are TRBV6-5 and TRBJ2-5; TRBD2 agrees at 9 bases. The CDR3 contains 14 residues. V lost 10 bases, J lost 2 bases, and 8 bases stayed unmatched. CDR1 is MNHEY and CDR2 is SVGAGI in the germline V gene. The CDR3 loop is CATEGLAGQETQYF. The CDR3 nucleotides read TGTGCCACCGAGGGACTAGCAGGGCAAGAGACCCAGTACTTC.

This rearrangement joins TRBV5-1 to TRBJ2-3; maybe TRBD2 (6 bases). Per germline, CDR1 SGHRS and CDR2 YFSETQ. The CDR3 has 15 residues. Trimming left V 2 bases short and J 4 bases short, with 14 bases between. The CDR3, as DNA: TGCGCCAGCAGCTTCGGGGGAAGTTCCGCAGATACGCAGTATTTT. Translating gives CASSFGGSSADTQYF.

V and J are TRBV29-1 and TRBJ2-1; 12 bases line up with TRBD2. The CDR3 is made up of 18 amino acids. Losses at the gene ends were 4 bases for V and 0 bases for J; bases not matched to a gene: 10. Germline lookup yields CDR1 SQVTM and CDR2 ANQGSEA. CDR3 sequence (DNA): TGCAGCGTTGGGGAATCTAGCGGGAGGGCCGGCTCCTACAATGAGCAGTTCTTC. Amino acid sequence: CSVGESSGRAGSYNEQFF.

The J gene is TRBJ2-5, the V gene TRBV24-1; 8 nucleotides match TRBD2. V was clipped by 7 bases and J by 5 bases; unmatched bases: 5. The CDR3 extends over 13 amino acids. From germline, CDR1 is KGHDR and CDR2 SFDVKD. The CDR3 protein is CATRRTSTETQYF. The DNA of the CDR3 is TGTGCCACCAGAAGGACTAGCACGGAGACCCAGTACTTC.

Concerning this clone: Sequence at one end of the junction differs from germline and may be a read error. The same CDR3 can be traced to other DNA sequences in this sample. The V call is TRBV27, the J call TRBJ2-7; 8 nucleotides match TRBD2. The germline gives CDR1 MNHEY, CDR2 SMNVEV (reference sequence). This CDR3 contains 14 residues. CDR3 region: CASSLFRGGYEQYF. CDR3 sequence (DNA): TGTGCCAGCAGTTTATTTCGGGGGGGCTACGAGCAATACTTC.

The V and J genes are TRBV5-1 and TRBJ2-7; possibly TRBD1 for D (6 bases). V lost 0 bases and J lost 0, with 13 bases in between. The length of the CDR3 is 16 residues. Germline CDR1 is SGHRS and CDR2 is YFSETQ. The DNA for the CDR3 is TGCGCCAGCAGCTTGGTCCCCGGGACACGCTCCTACGAGCAGTACTTC. The encoded protein is CASSLVPGTRSYEQYF.

CDR3 in amino acids: CASLGTANTEAFF. For the CDR3, the DNA is TGTGCCAGTCTCGGGACAGCGAACACTGAAGCTTTCTTT. The chain uses TRBV18 and TRBJ1-1; 7 bases fit TRBD1. The CDR3 length is 13 residues. The germline V gene encodes CDR1 KGHSH and CDR2 LQKENI. The trim removed 9 bases at V and 1 base at J, leaving 5 bases unmatched.

The J gene is TRBJ1-4, the V gene TRBV6-5, with 7 bases matching TRBD1. V was clipped by 5 bases and J by 7 bases; unmatched bases: 7. This CDR3 contains 14 residues. Germline CDR1 reads MNHEY; CDR2 reads SVGAGI. The CDR3 nucleotides are TGTGCCAGCAGTCAACAGGGGACGGGTGAAAAACTGTTTTTT. Amino acid sequence: CASSQQGTGEKLFF.

The rearrangement uses TRBV28 and TRBJ1-1; TRBD1 is a possible D gene (6 bases). This CDR3 is 17 amino acids long. In germline, CDR1 is MDHEN, CDR2 SYDVKM. V lost 2 bases and J lost 5, with 21 bases in between. In DNA form, the CDR3 reads TGTGCCAGCAGTTTAAGAGGATCGGGGGGGCGGGATACTGAAGCTTTCTTT. Protein product: CASSLRGSGGRDTEAFF.

Notes on this clone: The sample holds other DNA sequences that translate to the same CDR3. V usage is TRBV5-1 and J usage is TRBJ2-5; possible D gene TRBD1, 6 bases. Per germline, CDR1 SGHRS and CDR2 YFSETQ. Trimming pared 3 bases from V and 1 base from J, leaving 10 bases between. The length of the CDR3 is 14 residues. This CDR3 is CASSSQGLQETQYF. DNA for the CDR3: TGCGCCAGCAGCTCTCAGGGGCTCCAAGAGACCCAGTACTTC.